Listed below are T cell receptor beta chains from one sample, sequenced in a study of radiation and T cells in renal cell carcinoma. The method was immunoSEQ multiplex PCR; TCRdb's version includes in-frame clones alone and lacks a portion of them. This table holds more than 20,000 clones, about 85% found once. The sample consisted of blood, taken from a patient whose treatment included radiotherapy and nephrectomy. The receptors shown here come from a man between 60 and 75 years old with renal cell carcinoma. Both conserved end residues are part of each CDR3. D genes are given only for firm matches. Clone size, where shown, is once, few, many, or a class for clones that have expanded.

D gene	clone size	V gene	J gene	CDR3 DNA	CDR3 protein
.	once	TRBV30	TRBJ1-2	TGTGCCTGGAGTGCAACCACAGGGTATGGGGGCTCAACCTTC	CAWSATTGYGGSTF
.	.	TRBV27	TRBJ2-1	TGTGCCAGCAGTAGGACAAATGAGCAGTTCTTC	CASSRTNEQFF
TRBD1	.	TRBV19	TRBJ2-6	TGTGCCAGTAAAATTTGGGACAGCGAAATTGGGGCCAACGTCCTGACTTTC	CASKIWDSEIGANVLTF
.	.	TRBV6-1	TRBJ1-5	TGTGCCAGCAGGGGGTTCCCTCAGCCCCAGCATTTT	CASRGFPQPQHF
.	few	TRBV6-5	TRBJ1-1	TGTGCCAGCAGTTCGACGGTCCAAGCTTTCTTT	CASSSTVQAFF
.	.	TRBV19	TRBJ1-5	TGTGCCAGTAGTCCCCTTTCGGGACATAGCAATCAGCCCCAGCATTTT	CASSPLSGHSNQPQHF
.	.	TRBV7-6	TRBJ2-5	TGTGCCAGCAGCTTAGAGGGGTACAAAGAGACCCAGTACTTC	CASSLEGYKETQYF
.	.	TRBV7-2	TRBJ1-3	TGTGCCAGCAGCCGGTATTCTGGAAACACCATATATTTT	CASSRYSGNTIYF
.	.	TRBV7-9	TRBJ2-1	TGTGCCAGCAGCTTTAGCGGAAGCTCCTACAATGAGCAGTTCTTC	CASSFSGSSYNEQFF
TRBD2	few	TRBV7-8	TRBJ2-7	TGTGCCAGCACCACTATTACAACAGCGGGAGTGAGCTCCTACGAGCAGTACTTC	CASTTITTAGVSSYEQYF
TRBD2	few	TRBV19	TRBJ2-7	TGTGCCAGTATGCCATTTAGCGGGAGCGGCTACGAGCAGTACTTC	CASMPFSGSGYEQYF
TRBD2	.	TRBV2	TRBJ2-7	TGTGCCAGCAGTGAAAACTTAGCGGGAGTACACGAGCAGTACTTC	CASSENLAGVHEQYF
.	few	TRBV6-1	TRBJ2-3	TGTGCCAGCAGTGGGCCGAGCACAGATACGCAGTATTTT	CASSGPSTDTQYF
.	.	TRBV2	TRBJ2-1	TGTGCCAGCAGTCCACCGTTTACCGATGAGCAGTTCTTC	CASSPPFTDEQFF
.	.	TRBV30	TRBJ2-4	TGTGCCTGGAGTGTTGGCGGAAACATTCAGTACTTC	CAWSVGGNIQYF
TRBD2	.	TRBV28	TRBJ2-1	TGTGCCAGCAGGATCGGACTAGCGGATTACAATGAGCAGTTCTTC	CASRIGLADYNEQFF
.	.	TRBV4-3	TRBJ2-2	TGCGCCAGCAGCCAGGGTCGCGGGGAGCTGTTTTTT	CASSQGRGELFF
.	few	TRBV30	TRBJ1-1	TGTGCCTGCTTACCACAGGGTCGACCTGAAGCTTTCTTT	CACLPQGRPEAFF
.	once	TRBV11-2	TRBJ2-7	TGTGCCAGCACCGGGAGGGGGCGGGACAACCCAAATTACGAGCAGTACTTC	CASTGRGRDNPNYEQYF
.	.	TRBV2	TRBJ2-7	TGTGCCAGCACACCGAGCTACGAGCAGTACTTC	CASTPSYEQYF
.	.	TRBV5-5	TRBJ2-4	TGTGCCAGCAGCTTGGAACAGGGTAACGGCATTCAGTACTTC	CASSLEQGNGIQYF
TRBD1	.	TRBV30	TRBJ1-2	TGTGCCTGGATCATGTATTCCGGGACAGGGGTTCCCGATTATGGCTACACCTTC	CAWIMYSGTGVPDYGYTF
TRBD2	.	TRBV5-1	TRBJ2-3	TGCGCCAGCAGTCGCGACCCCCCCGGACTAGTATCAGATACGCAGTATTTT	CASSRDPPGLVSDTQYF
.	large	TRBV4-1	TRBJ2-2	TGCGCCAGCAGCCTGTTAGGTCTAGCCGTGGGGGGCACCGGGGAGCTGTTTTTT	CASSLLGLAVGGTGELFF
.	.	TRBV6-1	TRBJ2-2	TGTGCCAGCAGTGAAGCGGTTGTCGGGGAGCTGTTTTTT	CASSEAVVGELFF
.	.	TRBV7-6	TRBJ2-7	TGTGCCAGCAGCACCGGGACACACTCCTACGAGCAGTACTTC	CASSTGTHSYEQYF